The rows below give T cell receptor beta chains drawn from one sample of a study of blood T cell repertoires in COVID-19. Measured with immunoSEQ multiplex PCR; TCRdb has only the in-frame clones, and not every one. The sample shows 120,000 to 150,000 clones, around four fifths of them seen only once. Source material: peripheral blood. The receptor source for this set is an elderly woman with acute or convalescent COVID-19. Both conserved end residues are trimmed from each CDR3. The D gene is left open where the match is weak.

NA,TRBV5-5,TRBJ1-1,ASGRKPPDGITIEAF
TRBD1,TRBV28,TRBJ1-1,ASSYPRDREAF
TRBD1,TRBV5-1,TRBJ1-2,ASSLGQGSHYGYT
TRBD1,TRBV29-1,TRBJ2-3,SVRTGADTQY
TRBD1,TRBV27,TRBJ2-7,ASSLFLAGGFEQY
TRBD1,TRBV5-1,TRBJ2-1,ASAPRGGQGDEQF
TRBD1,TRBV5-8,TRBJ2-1,ASRPGTGGRRYNEQF
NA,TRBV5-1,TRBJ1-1,ASSLITTGNTEAF
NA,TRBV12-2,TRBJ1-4,ASRTPLSGTGRLATNEKLF
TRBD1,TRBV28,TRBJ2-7,ASSSPGQGASEQY
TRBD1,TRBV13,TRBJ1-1,ASSVHRGRTEAF
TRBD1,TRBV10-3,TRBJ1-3,ASTPGTGSGNTIY
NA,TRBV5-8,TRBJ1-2,ASSFRDRVLNYGYT
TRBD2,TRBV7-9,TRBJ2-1,ASSFGFYGRANNEQF
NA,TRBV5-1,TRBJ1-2,ASSQGPPNYGYT
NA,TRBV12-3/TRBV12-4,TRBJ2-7,ASSRQGYEQY
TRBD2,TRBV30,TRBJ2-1,AWSGIAGGLSSYNEQF
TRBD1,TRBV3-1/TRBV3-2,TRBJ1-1,ASSQVWDRGRNTEAF
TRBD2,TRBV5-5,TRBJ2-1,ASSRSGKENEQF
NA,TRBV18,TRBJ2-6,ASSPPLAGANVLT
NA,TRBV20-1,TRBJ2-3,SASRGGSLDNTQY
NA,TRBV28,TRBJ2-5,ASSPQWGRETQY
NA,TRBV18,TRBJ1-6,ASSRGRGVNSPLH
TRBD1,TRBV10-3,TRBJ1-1,AISEPGQGNLTSAF
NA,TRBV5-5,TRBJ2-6,ASSSYRDSSGANVLT
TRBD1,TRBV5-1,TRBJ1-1,ASSSGQGGNTEAF
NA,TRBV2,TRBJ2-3,ASTPGGTDTQY
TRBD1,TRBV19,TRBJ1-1,ASSMTGYTEAF
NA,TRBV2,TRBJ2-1,ASSEQGSPYNEQF
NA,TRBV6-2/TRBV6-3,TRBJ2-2,ASSDARDFPLMDTGELF
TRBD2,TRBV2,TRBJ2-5,ASMQTSGGFRETQY
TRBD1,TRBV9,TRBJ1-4,ASSVGTGGFEKLF
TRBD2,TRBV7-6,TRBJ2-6,ASSFPRDYGPGANVLT
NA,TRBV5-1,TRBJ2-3,ASSFSLPTDTQY
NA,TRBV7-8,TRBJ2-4,ASSFGPTTNIQY
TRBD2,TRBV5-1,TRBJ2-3,ASSPGLNPDTQY
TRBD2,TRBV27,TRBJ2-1,VAVGGYGNEQF